These 7 T cell receptor beta chains were all obtained from the same sample, sequenced in a study of blood T cell repertoires in COVID-19. Libraries were prepared by immunoSEQ multiplex PCR; TCRdb keeps only in-frame clonotypes and omits some of them. The sample contains 95,000 to 100,000 clones, approximately 81% of which appear only once. The sequenced material came from peripheral blood. All receptors derive from a woman aged 70 to 79 with active or convalescent COVID-19.

This sequence joins TRBV4-3 and TRBJ2-2, with 10 bases fitting TRBD2. V gave up 1 base and J gave up 5 bases; unmatched junction bases: 7. CDR1 is LGHNA, CDR2 YSLEER, per germline. The CDR3 contains 17 residues. The CDR3 reads CASSQGLTSGVTGELFF. The CDR3 nucleotides read TGCGCCAGCAGCCAAGGGCTTACTAGCGGGGTTACCGGGGAGCTGTTTTTT.

This chain joins TRBV27 and TRBJ1-2; possibly TRBD1 for D (6 bases). With 2 bases removed from V and 2 bases from J, the gap between germline ends came to 12 bases. The length of the CDR3 is 15 residues. In germline, CDR1 is MNHEY, CDR2 SMNVEV (reference sequence). The CDR3 bases are TGTGCCAGCAGTTTAGAGGGGGGGGCGAACTATGGCTACACCTTC. Translating it yields CASSLEGGANYGYTF.

The chain is built from TRBV19 and TRBJ1-6, with 9 bases that match TRBD1. The CDR3 length is 15 residues. Per the germline V gene, CDR1 is LNHDA and CDR2 is SQIVND (reference sequence). Unmatched junction bases numbered 7, after V lost 6 bases and J lost 7 bases. In DNA form, the CDR3 reads TGTGCCAGTAGCCCGGACAGGGGTCGGAATTCACCCCTCCACTTT. Its protein product is CASSPDRGRNSPLHF.

The chain has TRBV28 and TRBJ2-3, with a possible D match to TRBD2 (6 bases). The V end was cut by 5 bases, the J end by 5 bases, with 20 bases between. CDR1 and CDR2 (germline): MDHEN, SYDVKM. The CDR3 contains 16 residues. The CDR3 region is CASSRSHGTPRDTQYF. As DNA, the CDR3 is TGTGCCAGCAGTCGTTCGCACGGGACTCCTCGAGATACGCAGTATTTT.

V gene TRBV9 combines with J gene TRBJ1-2, with a possible D match to TRBD1 (6 bases). V was trimmed by 2 bases and J by 0 bases, leaving 14 bases between them. The CDR3 has 16 amino acids. Germline V gene sequence: CDR1 SGDLS, CDR2 YYNGEE. The CDR3 is CASSVKAGAANYGYTF. CDR3 sequence (DNA): TGTGCCAGCAGCGTCAAAGCGGGGGCAGCTAACTATGGCTACACCTTC.

The chain employs TRBV23-1 and TRBJ2-5; D might be TRBD2 (5 bases). TRBV23-1 is an open reading frame, and its role is uncertain. V lost 0 bases and J lost 5, with 13 bases in between. The CDR3 runs 15 residues. The CDR3 here is CASSQSGASWETQYF. In DNA, the CDR3 is TGCGCCAGCAGTCAATCGGGCGCTAGCTGGGAGACCCAGTACTTC.

The V gene is TRBV6-1, the J gene TRBJ2-1, with 9 bases that match TRBD2. V lost 3 bases and J lost 7; bases outside the gene matches: 7. This CDR3 is built from 15 residues. In germline, CDR1 is MNHNS, CDR2 SASEGT. The CDR3 nucleotides read TGTGCCAGCAGTGATAGCGGGAGAGGGACGAATGAGCAGTTCTTC. This gives the protein CASSDSGRGTNEQFF.